The clone carrying this T cell receptor beta chain was seen only once. Compared with germline, one end of the junction differs, possibly owing to a read error. The record originates from a study of blood T cell repertoires in COVID-19. Libraries were prepared by immunoSEQ multiplex PCR; TCRdb keeps only in-frame clonotypes and omits some of them. The repertoire holds approximately 75,000 clones, over 65% seen once, with 2.5% to 3% in the top ten. The clonotype was recovered from a human donor with acute or convalescent COVID-19. The donor label of this sample is uncertain. Material for sequencing was peripheral blood.

CDR3 nucleotide sequence: TGTGCCAGCAGCTACTGGGGGCCCCGCTCAGGCGGCTACACCTTC. This translates into CASSYWGPRSGGYTF. The chain uses TRBV6-5 and TRBJ1-2; possible D gene TRBD1, 6 bases. This CDR3 comprises 15 residues. Germline lookup yields CDR1 MNHEY and CDR2 SVGAGI.